This T cell receptor beta chain was found in a study of CD8 T cells in Susac syndrome. Study findings and constraints: Regarding the TCR sequencing and HLA analysis, the study admitted that a relatively small number of individuals were involved.

Deletions cut 3 bases from V and 6 bases from J, with 8 bases between. This CDR3 has 11 residues. The V gene's germline CDR1 is DFQATT and CDR2 SNEGSKA (reference sequence). To note about this clonotype: Its antigen remains unidentified.

RNA in amounts of about 0.5 to 1 ug was reverse transcribed with random hexamers. immunoSEQ multiplex PCR amplified TCR beta CDR3 across 54 Vbeta, 13 Jbeta. TCRdb called the immunoSEQ multiplex PCR reads again in MiXCR, with one record for every CDR3 protein. The sample includes some 80,000 distinct CDR3 sequences, approximately 94% of them seen just once. Controls were age- and sex-matched healthy donors. FACS enriched CD8+ TEMRA cells, while bulk CD8+ and CD4+ were negatively isolated. Sequences were obtained from CD8+ T cells from PBMCs. The TCR originated in a human donor in good health. V gene TRBV20-1 combines with J gene TRBJ1-2; D gene unclear. The CDR3 here is CSARALNGYTF. For the CDR3, the DNA is TGCAGTGCTAGGGCCCTTAATGGCTACACCTTC.